This section outlines one TCR beta chain sequence together with its context. In the original processing: Researchers report that nucleated cell counts were estimated from reference gene primer amplification. TCRdb's table, derived via immunoSEQ multiplex PCR, lists solely in-frame clones and lacks some. For V, J and clone size, that table is used; D and trimming come from the DNA. The table shows 120,000 or so clones, with about 70% occurring only once. This CDR3 is built from 15 residues. The trim removed 6 bases at V and 2 bases at J, leaving 7 bases unmatched. From germline, CDR1 is MNHEY and CDR2 SVGAGI. These data belong to a study of blood T cell repertoires in COVID-19. Overall study: The study drew acute and convalescent COVID-19 samples from the United States, Italy and Spain. PBMCs, B-cell-depleted T cells, or T cells were the source of the cDNA or gDNA that made up the material.

The sample comprised peripheral blood. This clonotype originated in a man aged 55-75 years with acute or convalescent COVID-19. V usage is TRBV6-5 and J usage is TRBJ1-1, with 9 bases that match TRBD1. In DNA, the CDR3 is TGTGCCAGCAGGACAACAGGGGGCGTTAACACTGAAGCTTTCTTT. Residues: CASRTTGGVNTEAFF.